This TCR beta chain stems from a study of tumor-infiltrating lymphocytes in primary liver carcinoma. For the study at large: Recorded tumor stage was T1-T3 N0M0, with diameters of roughly 4 to 10 cm.

Germline CDR1 and CDR2: GTSNPN and SVGIG (reference sequence). The CDR3 totals 14 residues. A constant-region primer served to make TCR beta cDNA from roughly 480 ng total RNA. Investigators got TCR beta libraries out of three nested multiplex PCR rounds, done with slightly modified ARM-PCR. For around 11 cycles apiece, the opening two PCR rounds ran with TRBV1-TRBV30 forward primers and a C-beta reverse primer. A single record per CDR3 protein comes from TCRdb applying MiXCR to the multiplex PCR reads. The sample gives just under 45,000 distinct CDR3 sequences, about three quarters of which show up once; about 18% is in the top ten. The tissue used was unsorted bulk material of about 19-30 mg. RNA and DNA were co-extracted from it with the AllPrep DNA/RNA mini kit. A remark on this clonotype: One junction end does not reproduce the germline sequence, and a read error may be involved.

Material for sequencing was liver tumor tissue from sampling region 2. As to subset: tumor region T2, inferior pole. The origin of this receptor is a man aged 40-50 years with primary liver carcinoma and hepatitis B virus infection. The chain employs TRBV30 and TRBJ2-3; TRBD2 aligns across 11 bases. This chain's CDR3 is CAWRTSGSTDTQCF. CDR3 DNA sequence: TGTGCCTGGCGGACTAGCGGGTCCACAGATACGCAGTGTTTT.